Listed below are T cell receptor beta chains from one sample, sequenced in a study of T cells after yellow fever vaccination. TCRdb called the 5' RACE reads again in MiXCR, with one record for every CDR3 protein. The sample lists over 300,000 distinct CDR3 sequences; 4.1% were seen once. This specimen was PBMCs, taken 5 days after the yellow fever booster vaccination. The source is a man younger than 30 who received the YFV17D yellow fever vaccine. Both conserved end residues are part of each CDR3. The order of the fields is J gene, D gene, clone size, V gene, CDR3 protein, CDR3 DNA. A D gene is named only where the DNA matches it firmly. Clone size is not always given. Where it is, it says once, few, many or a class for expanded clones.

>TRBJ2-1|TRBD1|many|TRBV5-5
CASSLGGTGGYNEQFF
TGTGCCAGCAGCTTGGGGGGGACAGGGGGCTATAATGAGCAGTTCTTC
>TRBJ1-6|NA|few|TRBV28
CATCVNSPLHF
TGTGCCACCTGCGTGAATTCACCCCTCCACTTT
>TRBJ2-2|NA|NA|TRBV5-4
CASTAVELTGELFF
TGTGCCAGCACCGCGGTCGAACTCACCGGGGAGCTGTTTTTT
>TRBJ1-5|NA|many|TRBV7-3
CASSLRAGQPQHF
TGTGCCAGCAGCTTACGAGCGGGTCAGCCCCAGCATTTT
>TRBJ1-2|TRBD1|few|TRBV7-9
CASSPGTGGDLLGYTF
TGTGCCAGCAGCCCGGGGACAGGGGGCGATTTGTTAGGCTACACCTTC
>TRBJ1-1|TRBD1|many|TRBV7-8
CASSNRDRGGPMNTEAFF
TGTGCCAGCAGCAATCGGGACAGGGGCGGACCTATGAACACTGAAGCTTTCTTT
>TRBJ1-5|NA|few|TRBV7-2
CASSLDAMGSNQPQHF
TGTGCCAGCAGCTTGGACGCCATGGGGAGCAATCAGCCCCAGCATTTT
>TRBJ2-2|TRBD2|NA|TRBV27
CASSPDHPTSGEWAGELFF
TGTGCCAGCAGTCCCGATCATCCGACTAGCGGGGAATGGGCCGGGGAGCTGTTTTTT
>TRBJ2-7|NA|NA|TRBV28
CASSTPTVPYEQYF
TGTGCCAGCAGTACGCCAACGGTCCCCTACGAGCAGTACTTC
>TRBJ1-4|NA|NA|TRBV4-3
CASSQDFSRGGSEKLFF
TGCGCCAGCAGCCAAGATTTCTCTCGGGGAGGGAGTGAAAAACTGTTTTTT
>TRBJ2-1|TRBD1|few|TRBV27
CASKIGTVYNEQFF
TGTGCCAGCAAAATTGGGACAGTTTACAATGAGCAGTTCTTC
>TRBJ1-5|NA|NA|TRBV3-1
CASSPTGDISNQPQHF
TGTGCCAGCAGCCCCACGGGAGACATCAGCAATCAGCCCCAGCATTTT
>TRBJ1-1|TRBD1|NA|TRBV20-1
CSAGQGGGAFF
TGCAGTGCAGGACAGGGCGGGGGAGCTTTCTTT
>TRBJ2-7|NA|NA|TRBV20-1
CSARAAGGSYEQYF
TGCAGTGCTAGAGCGGCAGGGGGGTCCTACGAGCAGTACTTC
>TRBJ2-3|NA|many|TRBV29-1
CSVDPAGVSGDTQYF
TGCAGCGTTGACCCCGCGGGTGTATCGGGGGATACGCAGTATTTT
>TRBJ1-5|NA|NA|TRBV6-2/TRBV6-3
CATRVTGNQPQHF
TGTGCCACCAGAGTAACAGGGAATCAGCCCCAGCATTTT
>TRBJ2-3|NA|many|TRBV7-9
CASSLEGGTDTQYF
TGTGCCAGCAGCTTAGAAGGGGGCACAGATACGCAGTATTTT